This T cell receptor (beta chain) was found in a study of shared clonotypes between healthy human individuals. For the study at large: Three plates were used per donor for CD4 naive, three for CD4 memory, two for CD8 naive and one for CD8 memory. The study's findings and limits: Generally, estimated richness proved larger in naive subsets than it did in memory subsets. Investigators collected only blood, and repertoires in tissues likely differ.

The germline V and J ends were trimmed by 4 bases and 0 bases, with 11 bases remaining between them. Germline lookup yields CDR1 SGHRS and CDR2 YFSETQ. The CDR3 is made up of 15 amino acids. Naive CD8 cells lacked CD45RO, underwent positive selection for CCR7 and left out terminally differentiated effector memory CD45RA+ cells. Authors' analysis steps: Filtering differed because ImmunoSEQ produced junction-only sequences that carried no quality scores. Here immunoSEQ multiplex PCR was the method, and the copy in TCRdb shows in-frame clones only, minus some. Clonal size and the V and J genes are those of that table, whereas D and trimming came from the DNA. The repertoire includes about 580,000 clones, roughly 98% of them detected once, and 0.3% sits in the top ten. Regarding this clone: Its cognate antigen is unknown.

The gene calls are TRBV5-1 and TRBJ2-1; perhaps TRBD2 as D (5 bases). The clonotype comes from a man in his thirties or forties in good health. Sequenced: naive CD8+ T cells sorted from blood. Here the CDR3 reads CASSLAEGSYNEQFF. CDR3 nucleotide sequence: TGCGCCAGCAGCCTTGCCGAGGGCTCCTACAATGAGCAGTTCTTC.